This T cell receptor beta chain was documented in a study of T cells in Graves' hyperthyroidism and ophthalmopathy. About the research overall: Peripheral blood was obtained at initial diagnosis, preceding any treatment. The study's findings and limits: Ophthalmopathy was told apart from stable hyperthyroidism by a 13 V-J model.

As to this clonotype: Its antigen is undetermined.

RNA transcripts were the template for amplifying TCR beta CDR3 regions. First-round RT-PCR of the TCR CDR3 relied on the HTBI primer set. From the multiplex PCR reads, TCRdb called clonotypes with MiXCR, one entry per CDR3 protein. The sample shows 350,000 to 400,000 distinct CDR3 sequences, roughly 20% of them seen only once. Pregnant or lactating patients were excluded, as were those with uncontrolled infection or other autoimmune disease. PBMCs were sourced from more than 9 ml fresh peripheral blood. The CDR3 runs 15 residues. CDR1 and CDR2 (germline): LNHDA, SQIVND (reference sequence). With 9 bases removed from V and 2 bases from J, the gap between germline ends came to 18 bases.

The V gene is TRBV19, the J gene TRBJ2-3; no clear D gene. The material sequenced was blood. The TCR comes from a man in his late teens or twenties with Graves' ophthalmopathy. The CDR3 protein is CASSRSGPNTDTQYF. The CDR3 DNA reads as TGTGCCAGCAGTCGTTCAGGCCCAAACACAGATACGCAGTATTTT. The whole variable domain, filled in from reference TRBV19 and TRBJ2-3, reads DGGITQSPKYLFRKEGQNVTLSCEQNLNHDAMYWYRQDPGQGLRLIYYSQIVNDFQKGDIAEGYSVSREKKESFPLTVTSAQKNPTAFYLCASSRSGPNTDTQYFGPGTRLTVL.